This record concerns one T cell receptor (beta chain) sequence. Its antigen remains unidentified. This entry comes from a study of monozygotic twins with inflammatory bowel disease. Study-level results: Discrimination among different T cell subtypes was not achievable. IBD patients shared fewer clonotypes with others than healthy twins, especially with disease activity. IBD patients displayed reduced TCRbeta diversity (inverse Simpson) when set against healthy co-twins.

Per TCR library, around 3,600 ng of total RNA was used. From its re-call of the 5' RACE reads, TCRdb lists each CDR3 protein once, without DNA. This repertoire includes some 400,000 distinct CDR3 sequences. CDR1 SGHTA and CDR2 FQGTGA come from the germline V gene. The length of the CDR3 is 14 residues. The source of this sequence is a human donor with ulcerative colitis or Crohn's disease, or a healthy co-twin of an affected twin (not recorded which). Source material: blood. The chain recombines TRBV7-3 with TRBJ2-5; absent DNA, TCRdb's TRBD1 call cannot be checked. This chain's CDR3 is CASSLTGTAETQYF.